The 14 T cell receptor beta chains below all came from one sample that was sequenced in a study of control samples from healthy donors and cancer patients. Using immunoSEQ multiplex PCR, the repertoire was profiled, and TCRdb retains in-frame clones only, with some absent. Recorded for this sample: 150,000 to 200,000 clones. Sequenced input: blood. Receptors were obtained from a woman in her 30s in good health.

The chain is built from TRBV6-5 and TRBJ2-5; D is unresolved. This CDR3 is 16 amino acids long. Germline V gene lookup returns CDR1 MNHEY and CDR2 SVGAGI. The germline V and J ends were trimmed by 0 bases and 1 base, with 12 bases remaining between them. CDR3 sequence: CASSYSGDGLQETQYF. CDR3 nucleotide sequence: TGTGCCAGCAGTTACTCAGGTGACGGCCTCCAAGAGACCCAGTACTTC.

The V call is TRBV6-2 or TRBV6-3, the J call TRBJ2-7; D is unresolved. The V end lost 2 bases, the J end lost 2 bases, and 10 bases lay between the germline ends. The germline CDR1 and CDR2 sequences are MNHEY and SVGEGT. CDR3 size: 14 residues. The CDR3 region has the DNA TGTGCCAGCAGTTACCGAAACGGTCCCTACGAGCAGTACTTC. Its protein is CASSYRNGPYEQYF.

The chain employs TRBV5-6 and TRBJ2-3, with unresolved D. V lost 1 base, J lost 1 base, and 7 bases lay in between. This CDR3 region has 14 residues. CDR1 is SGHDT and CDR2 is YYEEEE in the germline V gene. CDR3 DNA sequence: TGTGCCAGCAGCTTGCCCCAGGGCACAGATACGCAGTATTTT. As protein: CASSLPQGTDTQYF.

This chain uses TRBV29-1 with TRBJ2-7; D gene uncertain. The V gene's germline CDR1 is SQVTM and CDR2 ANQGSEA. This CDR3 region has 13 residues. V shed 5 bases and J shed 2 bases, with 13 bases lying between them. The chain's CDR3 is CSVRPDSAYEQYF. As DNA, the CDR3 is TGCAGCGTTCGACCAGACTCGGCCTACGAGCAGTACTTC.

Comments on this clone: Germline and junction disagree at one end, which may indicate a read error. The chain recombines TRBV6-5 with TRBJ2-1, with 10 bases lining up with TRBD1. CDR3 length: 14 amino acids. In germline, CDR1 is MNHEY, CDR2 SVGAGI. The CDR3 nucleotides read TGTGCCAGCAGTCCCGACTTCAGGACAGGGGGTTGTCTCTTC. Translating gives CASSPDFRTGGCLF.

The CDR3 region is CASSLATDNSPLHF. The CDR3 DNA reads TGTGCCAGCAGCTTGGCGACTGATAATTCACCCCTCCACTTT. This chain joins TRBV5-4 and TRBJ1-6, with no clear D. Germline CDR1 and CDR2: SGHNT and YYREEE (reference sequence). V lost 0 bases and J 5 bases, leaving 6 bases between the germline ends. The CDR3 is 14 residues long.

The rearrangement uses TRBV6-1 and TRBJ1-1, with D unresolved. Trimming left V 3 bases short and J 9 bases short, with 8 bases between. Germline assignment: CDR1 MNHNS and CDR2 SASEGT. The CDR3 sequence is 11 residues long. The CDR3: CASSDFWQAFF. The DNA of the CDR3 is TGTGCCAGCAGTGATTTTTGGCAAGCTTTCTTT.

V and J are TRBV18 and TRBJ1-1; the D gene is possibly TRBD1 (5 bases). Trimming took 2 bases from V and 5 from J, leaving 12 bases between them. Per the germline V gene, CDR1 is KGHSH and CDR2 is LQKENI. This CDR3 has 14 residues. In nucleotides, the CDR3 is TGTGCCAGCTCACCAACGGAAGGGGAGACTGAAGCTTTCTTT. Amino acids: CASSPTEGETEAFF.

The V and J genes are TRBV2 and TRBJ1-1; possible D gene TRBD1, 6 bases. This CDR3 is 14 amino acids long. From germline, CDR1 is SNHLY and CDR2 FYNNEI. V lost 3 bases, J lost 8 bases, and 16 bases lay in between. DNA for the CDR3: TGTGCCAGCAGTGAGTGGACAGACCGTGTCGAAGCTTTCTTT. Protein: CASSEWTDRVEAFF.

V and J are TRBV6-2 or TRBV6-3 and TRBJ1-5, with 7 bases aligning to TRBD1. The germline CDR1 and CDR2 sequences are MNHEY and SVGEGT. V dropped 0 bases and J dropped 2; count of bases not matched to a gene: 16. The CDR3 is made up of 20 amino acids. The CDR3 sequence is CASSYSNQPFTGVGNQPQHF. CDR3 in DNA: TGTGCCAGCAGTTACTCGAATCAACCCTTCACAGGGGTGGGCAATCAGCCCCAGCATTTT.

This chain connects TRBV28 to TRBJ2-7; D is uncertain. The ends were cut back, 9 bases at V and 4 bases at J, with 13 bases in the middle. This CDR3 spans 12 amino acids. Germline V gene data show CDR1 as MDHEN and CDR2 as SYDVKM. The CDR3 region is CASSGQPYEQYF. The CDR3 DNA is TGTGCCAGTTCGGGTCAGCCATACGAGCAGTACTTC.

V and J are TRBV5-5 and TRBJ2-5; TRBD1 might be the D (5 bases). In germline, CDR1 is SGHKS, CDR2 YYEKEE (reference sequence). V was cut by 4 bases and J by 4 bases, with 11 bases left in between. The CDR3 extends over 13 amino acids. CDR3 coding DNA: TGTGCCAGCAGCCGTGACAGAAGAGAGACCCAGTACTTC. Amino acid sequence: CASSRDRRETQYF.

This chain links TRBV6-6 with TRBJ2-2, with D unclear. CDR1 and CDR2 from the germline V gene are MNHNY and SVGAGI (reference sequence). The V gene lost 4 bases and the J gene lost 9 bases, with 9 bases spanning the gap. This CDR3 region has 12 residues. CDR3 region: CASSSTSRELFF. The CDR3 DNA follows: TGTGCCAGCAGTTCGACGTCGAGGGAGCTGTTTTTT.

This sequence joins TRBV4-1 and TRBJ2-7; maybe TRBD2 (5 bases). V lost 1 base to trimming and J lost 0 bases, with 10 bases between them. Germline CDR1 is MGHRA and CDR2 is YSYEKL. The CDR3 totals 15 residues. CDR3 DNA sequence: TGCGCCAGCAGCCAAGGATACGGGGACTCCTACGAGCAGTACTTC. As protein: CASSQGYGDSYEQYF.